This entry features one TCR beta chain sequence. Different DNA sequences within this sample yield the same CDR3. Trimming removed 2 bases from V and 0 bases from J, with 5 bases in between. This CDR3 is built from 15 residues. CDR1 MNHNS and CDR2 SASEGT come from the germline V gene. This record belongs to a study of cytomegalovirus exposure and HLA in healthy donors. Primers included in the PCR were 60 Vbeta and 13 Jbeta primers. Produced via immunoSEQ multiplex PCR; TCRdb's table is partial and in-frame only. The profile shows 60,000 to 75,000 clones, about four fifths of them singletons. Sequences were obtained from PBMCs. This rearrangement joins TRBV6-1 to TRBJ2-6; D is undetermined. This clonotype was obtained from a man younger than 35 in good health and CMV-seropositive. In DNA form, the CDR3 reads TGTGCCAGCAGTGAACGTTTCTCTGGGGCCAACGTCCTGACTTTC. This translates into CASSERFSGANVLTF.